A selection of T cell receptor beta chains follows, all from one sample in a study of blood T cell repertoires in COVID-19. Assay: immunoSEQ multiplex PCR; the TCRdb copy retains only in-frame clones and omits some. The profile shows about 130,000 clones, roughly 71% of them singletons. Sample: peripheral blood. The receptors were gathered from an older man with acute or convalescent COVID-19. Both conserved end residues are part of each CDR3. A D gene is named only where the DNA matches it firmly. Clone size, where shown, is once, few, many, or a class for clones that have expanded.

CDR3: CASSFSRFGNTIYF
DNA: TGTGCCAGCAGCTTTTCTCGGTTTGGAAACACCATATATTTT
J: TRBJ1-3
D: NA
size: NA
V: TRBV7-8

CDR3: CASSFPPGTEGRGYTF
DNA: TGTGCCAGCAGCTTCCCTCCTGGGACAGAAGGGCGCGGCTACACCTTC
J: TRBJ1-2
D: TRBD1
size: NA
V: TRBV5-6

CDR3: CASSTLYRLQGIIYEQYF
DNA: TGTGCCAGCAGCACACTTTATCGCTTGCAGGGGATTATTTACGAGCAGTACTTC
J: TRBJ2-7
D: NA
size: NA
V: TRBV21-1

CDR3: CASSPGQGRETQYF
DNA: TGTGCCAGCAGTCCGGGACAGGGCCGCGAGACCCAGTACTTC
J: TRBJ2-5
D: TRBD1
size: NA
V: TRBV6-5

CDR3: CASSPGQVIYEQYF
DNA: TGTGCCAGCAGTCCCGGACAGGTTATCTACGAGCAGTACTTC
J: TRBJ2-7
D: TRBD1
size: once
V: TRBV6-4

CDR3: CASTGGNEQFF
DNA: TGTGCCAGCACGGGGGGGAATGAGCAGTTCTTC
J: TRBJ2-1
D: TRBD2
size: few
V: TRBV7-9

CDR3: CASSLREGSADTQYF
DNA: TGTGCCAGCAGCCTCAGGGAGGGCTCCGCAGATACGCAGTATTTT
J: TRBJ2-3
D: TRBD2
size: NA
V: TRBV7-9

CDR3: CASSSPGAGSTEAFF
DNA: TGCGCCAGCAGTTCCCCAGGGGCAGGGAGCACTGAAGCTTTCTTT
J: TRBJ1-1
D: NA
size: NA
V: TRBV5-1

CDR3: CASREGQFGYNEQFF
DNA: TGTGCCAGCCGAGAAGGTCAATTCGGGTACAATGAGCAGTTCTTC
J: TRBJ2-1
D: NA
size: NA
V: TRBV6-6

CDR3: CASSLRTSGAASTDTQYF
DNA: TGTGCCAGCAGCCTAAGGACTAGCGGGGCCGCTAGCACAGATACGCAGTATTTT
J: TRBJ2-3
D: TRBD2
size: many
V: TRBV5-4

CDR3: CASSGSNNEAFF
DNA: TGTGCCAGCAGTGGGTCCAACAACGAAGCTTTCTTT
J: TRBJ1-1
D: NA
size: NA
V: TRBV2

CDR3: CASYDSLNQPQHF
DNA: TGTGCCAGCTATGACAGCCTTAATCAGCCCCAGCATTTT
J: TRBJ1-5
D: NA
size: NA
V: TRBV28

CDR3: CATSRDRLNTGELFF
DNA: TGTGCCACCAGCCGGGACAGGCTCAACACCGGGGAGCTGTTTTTT
J: TRBJ2-2
D: TRBD1
size: NA
V: TRBV15

CDR3: CASSYSNPGTEQFF
DNA: TGTGCCAGCAGTTACTCAAATCCAGGAACTGAGCAGTTCTTC
J: TRBJ2-1
D: NA
size: once
V: TRBV6-5

CDR3: CASSELTSRRHTGELFF
DNA: TGTGCCAGCAGCGAGCTTACTAGCCGGAGGCACACCGGGGAGCTGTTTTTT
J: TRBJ2-2
D: NA
size: NA
V: TRBV9

CDR3: CATGIGRDTQYF
DNA: TGTGCCACCGGGATCGGGAGGGATACGCAGTATTTT
J: TRBJ2-3
D: TRBD2
size: NA
V: TRBV6-5

CDR3: CASSMDGEGTGFNEKLFF
DNA: TGTGCCAGTAGTATGGATGGAGAGGGGACAGGGTTTAATGAAAAACTGTTTTTT
J: TRBJ1-4
D: TRBD1
size: NA
V: TRBV19

CDR3: CASSYLIDSAGANVLTF
DNA: TGTGCCAGCAGTTACCTAATTGACAGTGCTGGGGCCAACGTCCTGACTTTC
J: TRBJ2-6
D: NA
size: NA
V: TRBV6-2/TRBV6-3

CDR3: CASSQGQPGTDTQYF
DNA: TGTGCCAGCTCACAAGGACAGCCCGGCACAGATACGCAGTATTTT
J: TRBJ2-3
D: NA
size: NA
V: TRBV18

CDR3: CASTSGNYGYTF
DNA: TGTGCCAGCACGTCAGGAAACTATGGCTACACCTTC
J: TRBJ1-2
D: NA
size: NA
V: TRBV28

CDR3: CASSSRQGLNSPLHF
DNA: TGTGCCAGCAGTAGTCGGCAGGGGCTTAATTCACCCCTCCACTTT
J: TRBJ1-6
D: NA
size: NA
V: TRBV7-2

CDR3: CASSLLGQGASGANVLTF
DNA: TGTGCCAGCAGCTTGCTCGGGCAGGGGGCATCTGGGGCCAACGTCCTGACTTTC
J: TRBJ2-6
D: TRBD1
size: NA
V: TRBV5-6

CDR3: CASSLRQNNQPQHF
DNA: TGTGCCAGCAGTCTCCGACAGAACAATCAGCCCCAGCATTTT
J: TRBJ1-5
D: NA
size: NA
V: TRBV27